This TCR beta chain was identified during a study of T-cell memory formation after mild COVID-19. Overall study context: Among the donors, TCR clusters were largely specific to each donor.

About this clonotype itself: No antigen is known for it.

Regarding the study as a whole: Within pre-infection memory, some responding clones were found, suggesting cross-reactive memory joined.

Via MiXCR, TCRdb re-called the 5' RACE reads, giving one row per CDR3 protein. The sample carries 550,000 to 600,000 distinct CDR3 sequences, roughly 21% recorded once. This sequence originates from an adult woman who had mild COVID-19 (a few samples of this study predate the infection). Cell type and time point are not known. Material for sequencing was PBMCs or a T cell subset sorted from them (not recorded which).

The CDR3 DNA is TGCGCCAGCAGCCAACATAGCGGGAGGGACACCTACGAGCAGTACTTC. Amino acids: CASSQHSGRDTYEQYF. V gene TRBV5-1 combines with J gene TRBJ2-7; 11 nucleotides align to TRBD2. From germline, CDR1 is SGHRS and CDR2 YFSETQ. The V and J ends lost 4 bases and 2 bases, in that order; junction bases with no gene match: 8. This CDR3 spans 16 amino acids.